This T cell receptor (beta chain) appears in the sequencing data of a study of tumor and adjacent non-tumor tissue in lung cancer. The overall study: Stage I to III disease affected approximately 11 men and several women aged roughly 30 to 80.

A modified ARM-PCR protocol with three rounds of nested PCR amplified TCRbeta. TCRdb independently ran MiXCR on the multiplex PCR reads; one entry per CDR3 protein. The repertoire holds under 250,000 distinct CDR3 sequences, with about 76% as singletons. This sample's RNA came from whole unsorted tissue. Donors were chemotherapy-naive, newly diagnosed lung cancer surgical patients in China, August–late 2014. Turning to this clonotype: Antigen specificity is unknown. This likely comes from a read error, as the CDR3 has no conserved phenylalanine or tryptophan at its end.

This CDR3 spans 14 amino acids. Germline lookup yields CDR1 MNHEY and CDR2 SVGEGT. Findings and caveats of the study: Tumor repertoires had a smaller top 100 clone share than normal lung.

The sequenced sample consisted of lung tumor tissue. The sequence derives from a man aged 55-75 years with non-small cell lung cancer. The rearrangement links TRBV6-2 or TRBV6-3 to TRBJ2-2; 8 bases are shared with TRBD2. CDR3 loop: CVSWLSGNTGELFL. CDR3 nucleotide sequence: TGTGTCAGCTGGCTTAGCGGGAACACTGGGGAGCTGTTTCTT.